This T cell receptor beta chain appears in the sequencing data of a study of long-term antiretroviral therapy in people with HIV. Germline assignment: CDR1 SEHNR and CDR2 FQNEAQ (reference sequence). Trimming left V 5 bases short and J 8 bases short, with 13 bases between. The CDR3 sequence is 14 residues long. Run at survey level, the immunoSEQ assay was version v3.0. Using immunoSEQ multiplex PCR, the repertoire was profiled, and TCRdb retains in-frame clones only, with some absent. Among around 25,000 clones listed, around 85% were seen once. The chain couples TRBV7-9 to TRBJ1-6, with unresolved D. The source was unsorted PBMCs, collected 2.3 years after starting antiretroviral therapy. The source is a man aged 40-55 years with HIV. CDR3 in DNA: TGTGCCAGCAGCCCGGGCTATGGGGATTCACCCCTCCACTTT. It encodes CASSPGYGDSPLHF.